This T cell receptor beta chain was obtained from a study of regulatory T cells in long-lasting Graves disease. This clonotype was observed many times. Time point of the sample: newly diagnosed GD, antithyroid drugs for less than 3 months. RNA extracted from PBMCs served as the sequencing template. Arm-PCR of CDR3 regions with iRepertoire HTBI primers generated TCR beta libraries. TCRdb re-derived calls from the multiplex PCR reads in MiXCR, one entry per CDR3 protein. The table includes around 250,000 distinct CDR3 sequences, approximately 20% detected once. The CDR3 runs to 12 residues. The ends were cut back, 6 bases at V and 0 bases at J, with 6 bases in the middle.

This chain connects TRBV12-3 or TRBV12-4 to TRBJ2-7; D remains ambiguous. The sequencing here drew on peripheral blood mononuclear cells (PBMCs), taken at new diagnosis, from a patient treated with antithyroid drugs. This clonotype was sampled from a female donor with Graves disease. The CDR3 reads CASSLFSYEQYF. The CDR3, as DNA: TGTGCCAGCAGCTTGTTCTCCTACGAGCAGTACTTC.